This T cell receptor beta chain was retrieved from a study of PD-L1 blockade in urothelial cancer. Repertoires were generated with immunoSEQ multiplex PCR, while TCRdb's copy carries only in-frame clones and drops some. The sample carries approximately 70,000 clones, 85% to 90% recorded once. The length of the CDR3 is 17 residues. Germline CDR1 is SGHAT and CDR2 is FQNNGV. Germline trimming cut 1 base from V and 1 base from J; bases unmatched to any gene: 4. The starting material was PBMCs, obtained around atezolizumab (anti-PD-L1) treatment. V is TRBV11-2 and J is TRBJ2-5, with 12 bases identical to TRBD2. The source of this sequence is a man aged 55 to 70 with urothelial cancer. CDR3 nucleotide sequence: TGTGCCAGCAGCTTAGGGGCTAGCGGGGGGGTCCAAGAGACCCAGTACTTC. As protein: CASSLGASGGVQETQYF. Variable domain in full (rest from reference TRBV11-2 and TRBJ2-5): EAGVAQSPRYKIIEKRQSVAFWCNPISGHATLYWYQQILGQGPKLLIQFQNNGVVDDSQLPKDRFSAERLKGVDSTLKIQPAKLEDSAVYLCASSLGASGGVQETQYFGPGTRLLVL.